This T cell receptor beta chain was sequenced for a study of blood T cell repertoires in COVID-19. Whole-study context: T cells, B-cell-depleted T cells, or PBMCs provided the cDNA or gDNA that served as material.

In the original workflow: Reference gene primer amplification gave estimated nucleated cell counts. The repertoire was sequenced with immunoSEQ multiplex PCR; TCRdb's copy has only in-frame clones and lacks some. The V and J calls and clone size come from that table; D and trimming were worked out from the DNA. The sample holds over 45,000 clones, roughly nine tenths seen once. Germline CDR1 SGHRS, CDR2 YFSETQ. The CDR3 runs 13 residues. The V end was cut by 4 bases, the J end by 1 base, with 9 bases between. The sequencing sample was made of peripheral blood. V and J are TRBV5-1 and TRBJ2-7, with D maybe TRBD1 (5 bases). The receptor was isolated from an older woman with active or convalescent COVID-19. CDR3 coding DNA: TGCGCCAGCAGCCATACAGGTTCCTACGAGCAGTACTTC. It is translated as CASSHTGSYEQYF. The variable domain in full, with the rest retrieved from reference TRBV5-1 and TRBJ2-7, is KAGVTQTPRYLIKTRGQQVTLSCSPISGHRSVSWYQQTPGQGLQFLFEYFSETQRNKGNFPGRFSGRQFSNSRSEMNVSTLELGDSALYLCASSHTGSYEQYFGPGTRLTVT.